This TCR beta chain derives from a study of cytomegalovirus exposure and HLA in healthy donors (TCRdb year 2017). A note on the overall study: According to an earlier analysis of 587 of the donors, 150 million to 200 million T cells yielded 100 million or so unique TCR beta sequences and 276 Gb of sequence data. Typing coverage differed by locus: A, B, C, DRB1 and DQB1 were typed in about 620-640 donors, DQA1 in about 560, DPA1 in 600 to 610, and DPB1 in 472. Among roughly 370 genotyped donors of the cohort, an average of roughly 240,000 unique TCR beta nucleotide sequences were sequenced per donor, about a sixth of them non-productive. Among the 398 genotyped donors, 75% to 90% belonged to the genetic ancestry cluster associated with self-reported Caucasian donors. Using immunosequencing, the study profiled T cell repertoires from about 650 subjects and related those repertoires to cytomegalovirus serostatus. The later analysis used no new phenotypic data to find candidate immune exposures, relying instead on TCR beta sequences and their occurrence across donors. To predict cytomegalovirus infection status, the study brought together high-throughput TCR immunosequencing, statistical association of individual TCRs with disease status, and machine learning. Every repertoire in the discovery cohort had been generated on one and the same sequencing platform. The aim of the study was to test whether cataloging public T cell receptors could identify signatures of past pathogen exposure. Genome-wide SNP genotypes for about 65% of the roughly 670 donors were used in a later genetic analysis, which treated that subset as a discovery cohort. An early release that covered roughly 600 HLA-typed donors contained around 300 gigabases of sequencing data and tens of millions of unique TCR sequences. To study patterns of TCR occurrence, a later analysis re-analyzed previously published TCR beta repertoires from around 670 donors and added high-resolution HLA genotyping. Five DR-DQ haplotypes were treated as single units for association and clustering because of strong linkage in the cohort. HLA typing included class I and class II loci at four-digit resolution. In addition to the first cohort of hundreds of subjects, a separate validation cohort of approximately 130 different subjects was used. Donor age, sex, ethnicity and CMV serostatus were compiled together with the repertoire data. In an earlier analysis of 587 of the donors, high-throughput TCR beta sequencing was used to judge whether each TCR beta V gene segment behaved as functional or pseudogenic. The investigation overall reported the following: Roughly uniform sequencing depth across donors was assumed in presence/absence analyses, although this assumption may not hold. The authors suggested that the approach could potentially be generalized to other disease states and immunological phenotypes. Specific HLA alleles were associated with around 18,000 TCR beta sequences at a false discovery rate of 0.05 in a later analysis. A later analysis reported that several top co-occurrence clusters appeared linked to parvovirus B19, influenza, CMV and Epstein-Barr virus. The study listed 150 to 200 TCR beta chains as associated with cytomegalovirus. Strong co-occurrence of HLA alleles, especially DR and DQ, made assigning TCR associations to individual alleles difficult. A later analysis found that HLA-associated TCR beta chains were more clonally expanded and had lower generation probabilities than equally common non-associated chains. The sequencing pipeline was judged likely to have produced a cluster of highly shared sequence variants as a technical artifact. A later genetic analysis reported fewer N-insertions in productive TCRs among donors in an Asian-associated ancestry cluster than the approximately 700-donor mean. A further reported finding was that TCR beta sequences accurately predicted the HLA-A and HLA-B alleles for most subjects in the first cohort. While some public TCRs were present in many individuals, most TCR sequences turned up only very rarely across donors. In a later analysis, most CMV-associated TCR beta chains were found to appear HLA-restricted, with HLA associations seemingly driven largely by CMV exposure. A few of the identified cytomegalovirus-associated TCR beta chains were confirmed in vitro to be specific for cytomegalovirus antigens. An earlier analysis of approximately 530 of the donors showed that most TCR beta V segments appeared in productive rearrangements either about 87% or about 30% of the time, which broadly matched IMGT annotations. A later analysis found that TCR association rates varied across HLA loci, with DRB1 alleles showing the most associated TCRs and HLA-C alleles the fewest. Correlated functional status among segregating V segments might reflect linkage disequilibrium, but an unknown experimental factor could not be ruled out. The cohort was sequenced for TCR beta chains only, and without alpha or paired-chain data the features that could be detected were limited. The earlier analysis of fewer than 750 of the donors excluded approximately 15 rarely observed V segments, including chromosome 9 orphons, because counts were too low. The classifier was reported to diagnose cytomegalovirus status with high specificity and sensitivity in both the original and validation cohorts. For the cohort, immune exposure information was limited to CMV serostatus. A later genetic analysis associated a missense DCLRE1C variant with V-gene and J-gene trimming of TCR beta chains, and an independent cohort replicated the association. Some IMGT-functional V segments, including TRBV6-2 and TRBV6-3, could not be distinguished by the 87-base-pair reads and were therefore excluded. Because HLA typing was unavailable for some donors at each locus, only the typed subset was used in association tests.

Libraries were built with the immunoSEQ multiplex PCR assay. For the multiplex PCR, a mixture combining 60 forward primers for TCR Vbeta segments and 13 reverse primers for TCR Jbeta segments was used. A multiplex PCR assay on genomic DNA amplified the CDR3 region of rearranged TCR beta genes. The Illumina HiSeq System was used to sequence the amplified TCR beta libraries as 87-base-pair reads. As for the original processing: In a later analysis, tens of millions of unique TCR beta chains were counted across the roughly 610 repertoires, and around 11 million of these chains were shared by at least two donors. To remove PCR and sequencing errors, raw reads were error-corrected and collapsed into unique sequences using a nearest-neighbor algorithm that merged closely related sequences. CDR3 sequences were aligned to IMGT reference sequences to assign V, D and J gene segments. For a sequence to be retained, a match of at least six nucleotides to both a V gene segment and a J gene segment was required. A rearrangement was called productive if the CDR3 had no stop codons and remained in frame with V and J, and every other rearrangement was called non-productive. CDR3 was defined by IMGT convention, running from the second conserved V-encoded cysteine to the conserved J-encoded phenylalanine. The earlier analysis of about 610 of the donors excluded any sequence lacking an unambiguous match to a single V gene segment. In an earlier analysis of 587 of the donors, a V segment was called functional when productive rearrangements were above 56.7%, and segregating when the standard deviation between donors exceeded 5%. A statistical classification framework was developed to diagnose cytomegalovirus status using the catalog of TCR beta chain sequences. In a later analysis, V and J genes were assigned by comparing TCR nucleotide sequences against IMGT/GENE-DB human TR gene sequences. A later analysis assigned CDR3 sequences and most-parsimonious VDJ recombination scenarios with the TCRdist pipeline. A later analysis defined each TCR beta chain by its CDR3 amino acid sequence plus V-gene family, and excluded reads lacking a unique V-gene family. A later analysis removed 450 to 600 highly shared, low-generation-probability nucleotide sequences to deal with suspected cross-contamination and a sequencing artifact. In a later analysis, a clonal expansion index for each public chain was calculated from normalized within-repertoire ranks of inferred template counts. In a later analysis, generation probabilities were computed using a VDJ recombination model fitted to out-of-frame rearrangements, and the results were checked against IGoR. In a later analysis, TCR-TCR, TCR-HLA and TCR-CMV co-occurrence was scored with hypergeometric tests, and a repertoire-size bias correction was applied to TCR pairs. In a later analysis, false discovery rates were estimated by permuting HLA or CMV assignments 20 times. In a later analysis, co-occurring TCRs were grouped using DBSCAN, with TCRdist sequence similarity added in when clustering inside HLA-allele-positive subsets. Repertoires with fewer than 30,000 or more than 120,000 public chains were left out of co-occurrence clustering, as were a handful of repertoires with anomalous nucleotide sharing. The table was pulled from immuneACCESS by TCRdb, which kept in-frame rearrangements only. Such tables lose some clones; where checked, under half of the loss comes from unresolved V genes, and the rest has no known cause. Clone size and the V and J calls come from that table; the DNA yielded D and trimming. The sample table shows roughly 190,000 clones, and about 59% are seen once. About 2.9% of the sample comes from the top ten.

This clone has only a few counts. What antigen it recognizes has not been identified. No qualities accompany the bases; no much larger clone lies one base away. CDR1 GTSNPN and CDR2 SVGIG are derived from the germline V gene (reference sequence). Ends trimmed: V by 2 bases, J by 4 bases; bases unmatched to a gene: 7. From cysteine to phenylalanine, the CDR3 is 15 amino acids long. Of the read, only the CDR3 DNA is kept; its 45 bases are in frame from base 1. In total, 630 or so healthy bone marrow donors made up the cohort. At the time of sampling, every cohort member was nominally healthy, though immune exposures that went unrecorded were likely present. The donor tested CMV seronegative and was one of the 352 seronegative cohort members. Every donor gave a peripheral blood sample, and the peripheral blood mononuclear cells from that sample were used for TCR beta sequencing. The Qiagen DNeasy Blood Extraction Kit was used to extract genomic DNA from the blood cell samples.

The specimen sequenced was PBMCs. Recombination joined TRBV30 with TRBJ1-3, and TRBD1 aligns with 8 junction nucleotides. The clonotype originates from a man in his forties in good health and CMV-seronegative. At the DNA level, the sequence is TGTGCCTGGAGTACCAGGGGGCGTACCGGAAACACCATATATTTT. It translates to CAWSTRGRTGNTIYF.